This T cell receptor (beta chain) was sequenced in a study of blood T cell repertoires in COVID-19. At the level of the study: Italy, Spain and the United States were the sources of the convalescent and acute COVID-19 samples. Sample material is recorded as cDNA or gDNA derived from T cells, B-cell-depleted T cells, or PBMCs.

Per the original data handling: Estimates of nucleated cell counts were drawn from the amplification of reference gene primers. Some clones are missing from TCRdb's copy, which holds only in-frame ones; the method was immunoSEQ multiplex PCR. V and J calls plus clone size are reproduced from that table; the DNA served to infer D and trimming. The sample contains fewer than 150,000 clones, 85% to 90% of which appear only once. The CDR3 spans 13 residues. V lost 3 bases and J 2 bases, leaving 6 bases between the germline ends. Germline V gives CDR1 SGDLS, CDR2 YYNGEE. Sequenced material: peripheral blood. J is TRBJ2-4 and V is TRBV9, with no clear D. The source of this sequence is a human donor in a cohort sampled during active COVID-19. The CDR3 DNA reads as TGTGCCAGCAGCGAGAACACCAAAAACATTCAGTACTTC. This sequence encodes CASSENTKNIQYF.